Listed here is a single T cell receptor (beta chain). This CDR3 comprises 14 residues. Germline-derived CDR1 and CDR2 are SGHNT and YENEEA. V was trimmed by 8 bases and J by 5 bases, leaving 16 bases between them. The data are from a study of blood T cell repertoires in COVID-19. The overall study: COVID-19 samples collected from the United States, Italy and Spain covered acute and convalescent phases. Sources were T cells, B-cell-depleted T cells, or PBMCs; the material itself was cDNA or gDNA.

As handled by the study authors: Amplification of reference gene primers was used by the study to estimate nucleated cell counts. Using immunoSEQ multiplex PCR, the repertoire was profiled, and TCRdb retains in-frame clones only, with some absent. D and trimming come from the DNA, and the V and J calls and clone size come from that table. The data show 120,000 to 150,000 clones, more than 80% seen once. Cohort allocation depended upon clinical history that participants reported. Sample: PBMCs or T cells enriched from blood (not recorded which). The chain recombines TRBV11-3 with TRBJ2-1; tentative D call: TRBD2 (5 bases). This TCR derives from a woman between 18 and 29 years old who had been exposed to COVID-19. The DNA of the CDR3 is TGTGCCAGCCAAGAGGGCCCATTAAACAATGAGCAGTTCTTC. Translated: CASQEGPLNNEQFF.